Listed below are T cell receptor beta chains from one sample, sequenced in a study of blood T cell repertoires in COVID-19. Profiling relied on immunoSEQ multiplex PCR, and the TCRdb table lists in-frame clones only, not all of them. The table lists about 190,000 clones, roughly 85% of them singletons. The sample taken for sequencing was peripheral blood. These receptors were obtained from a woman aged 80 or older with acute or convalescent COVID-19. Each CDR3 is given with its conserved first and last residue. A D gene is named only where the DNA matches it firmly. Clone size, where shown, is once, few, many, or a class for clones that have expanded.

cdr3_aa: CASRDPLAGTTQYF; cdr3_nt: TGTGCCAGCAGGGATCCACTAGCAGGAACGACCCAGTACTTC; j_call: TRBJ2-5; v_call: TRBV6-5; d_call: .; clone_size: .
cdr3_aa: CASSLDTGGHQPQHF; cdr3_nt: TGTGCCAGCAGCTTAGACACAGGGGGGCATCAGCCCCAGCATTTT; j_call: TRBJ1-5; v_call: TRBV11-2; d_call: TRBD1; clone_size: .
cdr3_aa: CAISKPTGDRPNYGYTF; cdr3_nt: TGTGCCATCAGCAAACCGACAGGGGACCGACCTAACTATGGCTACACCTTC; j_call: TRBJ1-2; v_call: TRBV10-3; d_call: TRBD1; clone_size: .
cdr3_aa: CASSLPGTGSYEQYF; cdr3_nt: TGTGCCAGCAGCCTACCCGGGACAGGGTCCTACGAGCAGTACTTC; j_call: TRBJ2-7; v_call: TRBV5-4; d_call: TRBD1; clone_size: .
cdr3_aa: CASSRGDYGYTF; cdr3_nt: TGTGCCAGCTCACGGGGGGACTATGGCTACACCTTC; j_call: TRBJ1-2; v_call: TRBV18; d_call: .; clone_size: .
cdr3_aa: CASSPGLAGGTDTQYF; cdr3_nt: TGTGCCAGCAGCCCCGGACTAGCGGGAGGGACAGATACGCAGTATTTT; j_call: TRBJ2-3; v_call: TRBV7-2; d_call: TRBD2; clone_size: .
cdr3_aa: CASSITDYGYTF; cdr3_nt: TGTGCCAGTAGTATAACAGACTATGGCTACACCTTC; j_call: TRBJ1-2; v_call: TRBV19; d_call: .; clone_size: .
cdr3_aa: CASSEGQGTSNQPQHF; cdr3_nt: TGCGCCAGCAGTGAGGGGCAGGGGACGAGCAATCAGCCCCAGCATTTT; j_call: TRBJ1-5; v_call: TRBV10-2; d_call: .; clone_size: .
cdr3_aa: CASNRGNQPQHF; cdr3_nt: TGTGCCAGCAACAGGGGAAATCAGCCCCAGCATTTT; j_call: TRBJ1-5; v_call: TRBV12-3/TRBV12-4; d_call: TRBD1; clone_size: .
cdr3_aa: CASSLSVLAYTDTQYF; cdr3_nt: TGTGCCAGCAGTTTATCGGTACTAGCATACACAGATACGCAGTATTTT; j_call: TRBJ2-3; v_call: TRBV27; d_call: .; clone_size: .
cdr3_aa: CASRLATGPGSPLHF; cdr3_nt: TGTGCCAGCAGGTTAGCGACAGGGCCGGGTTCACCCCTCCACTTT; j_call: TRBJ1-6; v_call: TRBV7-2; d_call: TRBD1; clone_size: .
cdr3_aa: CASSQGQSDHYNEQFF; cdr3_nt: TGCGCCAGCAGCCAAGGACAGTCAGACCATTACAATGAGCAGTTCTTC; j_call: TRBJ2-1; v_call: TRBV5-1; d_call: .; clone_size: .
cdr3_aa: CATRGGENTEAFF; cdr3_nt: TGTGCCACCAGGGGGGGAGAGAACACTGAAGCTTTCTTT; j_call: TRBJ1-1; v_call: TRBV15; d_call: .; clone_size: .
cdr3_aa: CASSWRNTIYF; cdr3_nt: TGTGCCAGCAGTTGGCGGAACACCATATATTTT; j_call: TRBJ1-3; v_call: TRBV6-5; d_call: .; clone_size: few
cdr3_aa: CATSDSGQGGGQPQHF; cdr3_nt: TGTGCCACCAGTGATTCCGGACAGGGCGGGGGTCAGCCCCAGCATTTT; j_call: TRBJ1-5; v_call: TRBV24-1; d_call: TRBD1; clone_size: .
cdr3_aa: CASSVWGQGNGYTF; cdr3_nt: TGTGCCAGCAGTGTGTGGGGACAGGGCAACGGCTACACCTTC; j_call: TRBJ1-2; v_call: TRBV2; d_call: TRBD1; clone_size: .
cdr3_aa: CASSSGLAGNRETQYF; cdr3_nt: TGCGCCAGCAGCTCGGGACTAGCGGGAAATAGAGAGACCCAGTACTTC; j_call: TRBJ2-5; v_call: TRBV5-1; d_call: TRBD2; clone_size: .
cdr3_aa: CAIRGDTQYF; cdr3_nt: TGTGCCATCCGCGGGGATACGCAGTATTTT; j_call: TRBJ2-3; v_call: TRBV10-3; d_call: .; clone_size: .
cdr3_aa: CASSLVGGEPYEQYF; cdr3_nt: TGCGCCAGCAGCCTGGTGGGAGGCGAACCCTACGAGCAGTACTTC; j_call: TRBJ2-7; v_call: TRBV5-1; d_call: .; clone_size: .
cdr3_aa: CASSPGQGFQPQHF; cdr3_nt: TGTGCCAGTAGTCCGGGACAGGGGTTTCAGCCCCAGCATTTT; j_call: TRBJ1-5; v_call: TRBV19; d_call: TRBD1; clone_size: once
cdr3_aa: CASRIQGGPLHF; cdr3_nt: TGTGCCAGCAGGATACAGGGCGGACCCCTCCACTTT; j_call: TRBJ1-6; v_call: TRBV5-4; d_call: .; clone_size: .
cdr3_aa: CASSTAGTSGSGETQYF; cdr3_nt: TGTGCCAGCAGCACAGCAGGGACTAGCGGGAGCGGAGAGACCCAGTACTTC; j_call: TRBJ2-5; v_call: TRBV7-2; d_call: TRBD2; clone_size: .
cdr3_aa: CASSLGSSGSGWETQYF; cdr3_nt: TGTGCCAGCAGCTTAGGGAGTTCGGGGAGCGGCTGGGAGACCCAGTACTTC; j_call: TRBJ2-5; v_call: TRBV7-9; d_call: .; clone_size: .
cdr3_aa: CASSLSGVGYEQYF; cdr3_nt: TGTGCCAGCAGCTTATCAGGGGTCGGCTACGAGCAGTACTTC; j_call: TRBJ2-7; v_call: TRBV11-3; d_call: .; clone_size: many
cdr3_aa: CASNGGQAYQPQHF; cdr3_nt: TGTGCCAGCAACGGGGGACAGGCATATCAGCCCCAGCATTTT; j_call: TRBJ1-5; v_call: TRBV2; d_call: TRBD1; clone_size: .
cdr3_aa: CASSRELAARYNEQFF; cdr3_nt: TGCGCCAGCAGCCGGGAACTAGCGGCCCGCTACAATGAGCAGTTCTTC; j_call: TRBJ2-1; v_call: TRBV4-1; d_call: TRBD2; clone_size: .
cdr3_aa: CAWNLGGDSPLHF; cdr3_nt: TGTGCCTGGAACTTGGGAGGGGATTCACCCCTCCACTTT; j_call: TRBJ1-6; v_call: TRBV30; d_call: .; clone_size: .
cdr3_aa: CASSPGAYSNQPQHF; cdr3_nt: TGTGCCAGCAGTCCGGGAGCATATAGCAATCAGCCCCAGCATTTT; j_call: TRBJ1-5; v_call: TRBV27; d_call: .; clone_size: once
cdr3_aa: CATSDPGQGVHGYTF; cdr3_nt: TGTGCCACCAGTGATCCTGGACAGGGCGTTCATGGCTACACCTTC; j_call: TRBJ1-2; v_call: TRBV24-1; d_call: TRBD1; clone_size: .
cdr3_aa: CASTRISGSWNEQFF; cdr3_nt: TGTGCCAGCACCAGAATCAGCGGGAGTTGGAATGAGCAGTTCTTC; j_call: TRBJ2-1; v_call: TRBV11-2; d_call: TRBD2; clone_size: .
cdr3_aa: CASSLMTLPNTEAFF; cdr3_nt: TGTGCCAGCAGCTTAATGACACTTCCGAACACTGAAGCTTTCTTT; j_call: TRBJ1-1; v_call: TRBV7-3; d_call: .; clone_size: .
cdr3_aa: CASSLLAANTGELFF; cdr3_nt: TGTGCCAGCAGCTTACTAGCGGCGAACACCGGGGAGCTGTTTTTT; j_call: TRBJ2-2; v_call: TRBV7-2; d_call: TRBD2; clone_size: .
cdr3_aa: CAWSVRGLESYEQYF; cdr3_nt: TGTGCCTGGAGTGTAAGGGGACTCGAGTCCTACGAGCAGTACTTC; j_call: TRBJ2-7; v_call: TRBV30; d_call: .; clone_size: .
cdr3_aa: CASSPTGESREKLFF; cdr3_nt: TGCGCCAGCAGTCCTACAGGGGAGAGTAGGGAAAAACTGTTTTTT; j_call: TRBJ1-4; v_call: TRBV5-1; d_call: TRBD1; clone_size: .
cdr3_aa: CASSPPGVYEQYF; cdr3_nt: TGTGCCAGCAGTCCTCCGGGGGTCTACGAGCAGTACTTC; j_call: TRBJ2-7; v_call: TRBV28; d_call: .; clone_size: few
cdr3_aa: CASRGMTGRSYTEAFF; cdr3_nt: TGTGCCAGCAGGGGGATGACAGGGAGATCCTACACTGAAGCTTTCTTT; j_call: TRBJ1-1; v_call: TRBV28; d_call: TRBD1; clone_size: .
cdr3_aa: CASSVDGGLNYEQYF; cdr3_nt: TGTGCCAGCAGCGTAGATGGGGGACTAAATTACGAGCAGTACTTC; j_call: TRBJ2-7; v_call: TRBV9; d_call: TRBD2; clone_size: .
cdr3_aa: CATSRDEEETQYF; cdr3_nt: TGTGCCACCAGCAGAGATGAGGAAGAGACCCAGTACTTC; j_call: TRBJ2-5; v_call: TRBV15; d_call: .; clone_size: .
cdr3_aa: CASSGTTGLNTEAFF; cdr3_nt: TGCGCCAGCAGCGGAACTACAGGTTTGAACACTGAAGCTTTCTTT; j_call: TRBJ1-1; v_call: TRBV5-1; d_call: .; clone_size: .
cdr3_aa: CASSHFDRAHYGYTF; cdr3_nt: TGTGCCAGCAGTCACTTTGACAGGGCTCACTATGGCTACACCTTC; j_call: TRBJ1-2; v_call: TRBV3-1/TRBV3-2; d_call: TRBD1; clone_size: .
cdr3_aa: CASSPGNPGTNYGYTF; cdr3_nt: TGTGCCAGCTCACCAGGTAACCCCGGGACTAACTATGGCTACACCTTC; j_call: TRBJ1-2; v_call: TRBV18; d_call: .; clone_size: .
cdr3_aa: CAISEVEYNEQFF; cdr3_nt: TGTGCCATCAGTGAGGTGGAGTACAATGAGCAGTTCTTC; j_call: TRBJ2-1; v_call: TRBV10-3; d_call: .; clone_size: .
cdr3_aa: CASSIQLAEGGFTF; cdr3_nt: TGTGCCAGCAGTATCCAACTAGCGGAAGGGGGCTTCACCTTC; j_call: TRBJ2-7; v_call: TRBV2; d_call: .; clone_size: .
cdr3_aa: CASSLGTTNYGYTF; cdr3_nt: TGTGCCAGCAGCTTAGGGACAACTAACTATGGCTACACCTTC; j_call: TRBJ1-2; v_call: TRBV7-2; d_call: .; clone_size: .
cdr3_aa: CASSFLGLAGGEEQYF; cdr3_nt: TGTGCCAGCAGCTTCCTGGGGCTAGCGGGAGGGGAAGAGCAGTACTTC; j_call: TRBJ2-7; v_call: TRBV5-6; d_call: TRBD2; clone_size: .
cdr3_aa: CASSLGLASSYNEQFF; cdr3_nt: TGTGCCAGCAGCTTAGGTCTAGCGAGCTCCTACAATGAGCAGTTCTTC; j_call: TRBJ2-1; v_call: TRBV7-9; d_call: .; clone_size: .
cdr3_aa: CAWSAGTGTSYYGYTF; cdr3_nt: TGTGCCTGGAGTGCCGGGACAGGGACGTCCTACTATGGCTACACCTTC; j_call: TRBJ1-2; v_call: TRBV30; d_call: TRBD1; clone_size: .
cdr3_aa: CASSYGYQGGGNTIYF; cdr3_nt: TGTGCCAGCAGTTACGGTTACCAGGGGGGTGGAAACACCATATATTTT; j_call: TRBJ1-3; v_call: TRBV6-5; d_call: TRBD1; clone_size: few
cdr3_aa: CASSYSEGTQYF; cdr3_nt: TGTGCCAGCAGTTACTCTGAGGGGACCCAGTACTTC; j_call: TRBJ2-5; v_call: TRBV6-2/TRBV6-3; d_call: .; clone_size: .
cdr3_aa: CASSKGGQETQYF; cdr3_nt: TGTGCCAGTAGTAAAGGGGGCCAAGAGACCCAGTACTTC; j_call: TRBJ2-5; v_call: TRBV19; d_call: .; clone_size: .
cdr3_aa: CASSQPAGVAETQYF; cdr3_nt: TGTGCCAGCAGCCAACCAGCAGGGGTGGCGGAGACCCAGTACTTC; j_call: TRBJ2-5; v_call: TRBV3-1/TRBV3-2; d_call: .; clone_size: .